Shown below are 6 T cell receptor beta chains from a single sample sequenced in a study of STAT3 mutations in large granular lymphocyte leukemia. Regarding the study as a whole: Every T-LGLL patient had at least one immunodominant TCRbeta clonotype.

For these receptors, no antigen is known. Clones were sequenced by immunoSEQ multiplex PCR, and TCRdb holds only the in-frame ones, with some missing. The repertoire consists of over 10,000 clones, with about nine tenths occurring once and the leading ten covering approximately 12%. The sample taken for sequencing was PBMCs. Receptors originate from a human donor with T large granular lymphocyte leukemia. Some clones in this sample may be carry-over from other donors' samples.

This clone was detected a few times. The chain is built from TRBV5-1 and TRBJ2-2, with 7 positions matching TRBD1. Germline V gene lookup returns CDR1 SGHRS and CDR2 YFSETQ. There are 15 residues in the CDR3. The V and J ends lost 0 bases and 4 bases, in that order; junction bases with no gene match: 3. The CDR3 coding sequence is TGCGCCAGCAGCTTGGTTAGACAGGGCACCGGGGAGCTGTTTTTT. Protein sequence: CASSLVRQGTGELFF.

This rearrangement joins TRBV6-6 to TRBJ1-2; D call uncertain. CDR3 size: 15 residues. CDR1 MNHNY and CDR2 SVGAGI come from the germline V gene (reference sequence). V dropped 0 bases and J dropped 2 bases, with 10 bases sitting between them. CDR3 residues: CASSYSRDLNYGYTF. CDR3 nucleotide sequence: TGTGCCAGCAGTTACTCGAGAGACCTCAACTATGGCTACACCTTC.

J is TRBJ1-1 and V is TRBV15; possible D gene TRBD1, 5 bases. The CDR3 spans 14 residues. V was pared by 3 bases and J by 10 bases, with 18 bases between. Germline CDR1 LNHNV, CDR2 YYDKDF (reference sequence). The CDR3 region has the DNA TGTGCCACCAGCAGCGCTATGGGGCTATGGAGAGCTTTCTTT. It translates to CATSSAMGLWRAFF.

The chain links TRBV6-6 to TRBJ1-1; D gene ambiguous. The germline V gene encodes CDR1 MNHNY and CDR2 SVGAGI (reference sequence). The V and J ends lost 0 bases and 7 bases respectively, with 15 bases between them. The CDR3 consists of 15 residues. The CDR3 region is CASSYSGPTVGEAFF. For the CDR3, the DNA is TGTGCCAGCAGTTACTCTGGCCCGACCGTAGGTGAAGCTTTCTTT.

This sequence joins TRBV6-5 and TRBJ1-1; tentative D call: TRBD1 (5 bases). CDR1 and CDR2 (germline): MNHEY, SVGAGI. With 8 bases removed from V and 5 bases from J, the gap between germline ends came to 21 bases. This CDR3 region has 15 residues. The chain's CDR3 is CASSFGGVVSTEAFF. The CDR3 DNA reads as TGTGCCAGCTCGTTCGGGGGGGTTGTTAGTACTGAAGCTTTCTTT.

This clone was seen a few times. The chain combines TRBV5-5 with TRBJ2-7; TRBD2 aligns across 7 bases. Germline CDR1 reads SGHKS; CDR2 reads YYEKEE (reference sequence). The CDR3 contains 11 residues. DNA for the CDR3: TGTGCCAGCAGCTACAGGCGGGAGACGCACGTC. Translated: CASSYRRETHV.